The 20 T cell receptor beta chains below were found in one sample sequenced in a study of human T cells and chemical hapten exposure listed by TCRdb under 2021. Library prep was done by RACE. Data came from a NextSeq 500. TCRdb applied fastp at Q25 and MiXCR to the public reads, then kept only in-frame beta chains. Each entry merges the rows of one CDR3 protein and shows their most common DNA and genes. The sample table lists approximately 84,000 distinct CDR3 sequences, over 8.5% of them with a count of one. The leading ten clones occupy roughly 1.5% of the sample. The time point label of this sample denotes: healthy volunteer bleed at 6 weeks. Total RNA was extracted from unfractionated whole blood collected in Tempus Blood RNA tubes. Sequenced sample: whole blood. The receptors were sampled from a male donor in good health. Some clones in this sample may be carry-over from other donors' samples.

J is TRBJ2-6 and V is TRBV6-5; TRBD1 matches at 7 bases. Germline V gives CDR1 MNHEY, CDR2 SVGAGI. J lost 1 base, V lost 0 bases, and 15 bases had no gene match. The length of the CDR3 is 21 residues. CDR3 nucleotide sequence: TGTGCCAGCAGTTACTCGGATAATTTACAGGGGATGAGGTCTGGGGCCAACGTCCTGACTTTC. Translation gives CASSYSDNLQGMRSGANVLTF.

Worth noting for this clonotype: Here the CDR3 omits its conserved ending phenylalanine or tryptophan, so a read error is the likely source. The chain uses TRBV7-9 and TRBJ1-1; no reliable D call. With 3 bases removed from V and 1 base from J, the gap between germline ends came to 9 bases. Germline CDR1 reads SEHNR; CDR2 reads FQNEAQ (reference sequence). This CDR3 contains 14 residues. The CDR3, as DNA: TGTGCCAGCAGCTTGGTAGGAAAGAACACTGAAGCTTTCTCT. This encodes CASSLVGKNTEAFS.

The chain carries TRBV20-1 and TRBJ2-3; the match to TRBD1 covers 12 bases. Looked up from germline, CDR1 is DFQATT and CDR2 is SNEGSKA (reference sequence). The CDR3 runs to 16 residues. After removal of 6 bases from V and 2 bases from J, the junction contained 9 bases not matched to a gene. The CDR3 region is CSATGQGAWDTDTQYF. The CDR3 DNA reads as TGCAGTGCCACGGGACAGGGGGCTTGGGACACAGATACGCAGTATTTT.

V usage is TRBV6-5 and J usage is TRBJ2-5; 14 nucleotides agree with TRBD2. CDR1 and CDR2 (germline): MNHEY, SVGAGI. CDR3 length: 15 residues. Trimming cost V 8 bases and J 4 bases; bases outside gene matches: 6. The CDR3 bases are TGTGCCAGCGGGACTAGCGGGAGTTTTGTAGAGACCCAGTACTTC. Amino acids: CASGTSGSFVETQYF.

This chain joins TRBV2 and TRBJ2-1, with D possibly TRBD2 on 7 matching bases. Trimming removed 1 base at V and 4 bases at J, with 11 bases between. Germline assignment: CDR1 SNHLY and CDR2 FYNNEI. There are 15 residues in the CDR3. The CDR3 bases are TGTGCCAGCAGTGAAGGGGGAGGGGGGTACAATGAGCAGTTCTTC. Translation: CASSEGGGGYNEQFF.

This rearrangement joins TRBV12-3 or TRBV12-4 to TRBJ1-3; D not certain. The CDR3 covers 13 residues. The V end was cut by 2 bases, the J end by 4 bases, with 6 bases between. The CDR3 DNA is TGTGCCAGCAGTTTATTTCAGGGAAACACCATATATTTT. Amino acid sequence: CASSLFQGNTIYF.

In this sample, this clonotype turned up many times. The gene calls are TRBV6-5 and TRBJ1-1; D remains ambiguous. The CDR3 runs to 15 residues. CDR1 and CDR2 from the germline V gene are MNHEY and SVGAGI. Trimming took 0 bases from V and 0 from J, leaving 8 bases between them. The CDR3 bases are TGTGCCAGCAGTTACTCAGGGAGGTTGAACACTGAAGCTTTCTTT. Translating it yields CASSYSGRLNTEAFF.

This clonotype showed up just a few times. This chain joins TRBV4-3 and TRBJ1-1; TRBD1 agrees at 7 bases. CDR1 and CDR2 from the germline V gene are LGHNA and YSLEER. V was pared by 0 bases and J by 6 bases, with 10 bases of the junction left unmatched. The length of the CDR3 is 16 residues. The CDR3 coding sequence is TGCGCCAGCAGCCAAGATCTCAAGGGGGCGCGCTCTGAAGCTTTCTTT. This gives the protein CASSQDLKGARSEAFF.

This clonotype was picked up a small number of times. The V gene is TRBV7-9, the J gene TRBJ2-1; 14 bases are shared with TRBD2. The germline V gene has CDR1 SEHNR and CDR2 FQNEAQ (reference sequence). Trimming cost V 4 bases and J 13 bases; bases outside gene matches: 6. This CDR3 contains 14 residues. The CDR3 region has the DNA TGTGCCAGCAGCTCCCCCGGGACTAGCGGGAGTCAGTTCTTC. This codes for CASSSPGTSGSQFF. The variable domain in full, with the rest retrieved from reference TRBV7-9 and TRBJ2-1, is DTGVSQNPRHKITKRGQNVTFRCDPISEHNRLYWYRQTLGQGPEFLTYFQNEAQLEKSRLLSDRFSAERPKGSFSTLEIQRTEQGDSAMYLCASSSPGTSGSQFFGPGTRLTVL.

This clonotype was counted between two and nine times. The junction does not match germline at one end; this may be a read error. The chain carries TRBV6-1 and TRBJ2-1, with D uncertain. This CDR3 comprises 12 residues. CDR1 MNHNS and CDR2 SASEGT come from the germline V gene. CDR3 DNA sequence: TGTGCCAGCACTGAAAGTAGGCATGAGCAGTTCTTC. This encodes CASTESRHEQFF.

This clonotype was observed a few times. The J gene is TRBJ2-1, the V gene TRBV11-2; D is uncertain. Germline loops: CDR1 SGHAT, CDR2 FQNNGV. V was clipped by 1 base and J by 6 bases, with 7 bases between them. The CDR3 covers 13 residues. Here the CDR3 DNA reads TGTGCCAGCAGCTTAGTTATCAGCAATGAGCAGTTCTTC. As protein: CASSLVISNEQFF.

The chain combines TRBV5-1 with TRBJ2-1, with 10 bases aligning to TRBD1. V was pared by 3 bases and J by 3 bases, with 6 bases of the junction left unmatched. Germline V CDR1 and CDR2: SGHRS, YFSETQ. This CDR3 has 16 residues. The CDR3 sequence is CASSSGTGEDYNEQFF. The CDR3 DNA reads TGCGCCAGCAGCTCCGGGACAGGGGAGGACTACAATGAGCAGTTCTTC. Full variable domain (rest looked up from reference TRBV5-1 and TRBJ2-1): KAGVTQTPRYLIKTRGQQVTLSCSPISGHRSVSWYQQTPGQGLQFLFEYFSETQRNKGNFPGRFSGRQFSNSRSEMNVSTLELGDSALYLCASSSGTGEDYNEQFFGPGTRLTVL.

This clonotype has ten or more counts. The V gene is TRBV7-9, the J gene TRBJ2-7; a weak D match, TRBD2 (5 bases). The CDR3 spans 13 residues. V dropped 4 bases and J dropped 3 bases, with 10 bases sitting between them. CDR1 is SEHNR, CDR2 FQNEAQ, per germline (reference sequence). CDR3 sequence: CASSSSGFYEQYF. In DNA, the CDR3 is TGTGCCAGCAGCTCCAGCGGTTTCTACGAGCAGTACTTC.

This clonotype appeared many times. The chain employs TRBV18 and TRBJ1-1, with D perhaps TRBD1 (6 bases). The ends were cut back, 6 bases at V and 0 bases at J, with 17 bases in the middle. Germline CDR1 KGHSH, CDR2 LQKENI. This CDR3 spans 16 amino acids. In DNA, the CDR3 is TGTGCCAGCTCCCCTTCACCAGGGGAGTTGAACACTGAAGCTTTCTTT. It is translated as CASSPSPGELNTEAFF.

This clonotype appeared a few times. This chain connects TRBV30 to TRBJ1-1; D is uncertain. V shed 1 base and J shed 1 base, with 7 bases lying between them. CDR3 length equals 13 residues. Germline CDR1 is GTSNPN and CDR2 is SVGIG (reference sequence). The CDR3 nucleotides are TGTGCCTGGAGTGAACGGACGAACACTGAAGCTTTCTTT. It encodes CAWSERTNTEAFF.

This clonotype was observed a handful of times. The chain employs TRBV15 and TRBJ1-1, with TRBD1 identical over 8 bases. V dropped 6 bases and J dropped 1; count of bases not matched to a gene: 4. CDR1 is LNHNV, CDR2 YYDKDF, per germline (reference sequence). This CDR3 region has 14 residues. CDR3 DNA: TGTGCCACCAGGATGGACAGGGCGAACACTGAAGCTTTCTTT. Its translation: CATRMDRANTEAFF.

This clonotype came up many times. V and J are TRBV6-5 and TRBJ1-2, with D unclear. Germline V gene data show CDR1 as MNHEY and CDR2 as SVGAGI. Trimming shortened V by 0 bases and J by 0 bases, and 14 bases separated the two germline ends. The CDR3 has 17 amino acids. CDR3 nucleotides: TGTGCCAGCAGTTACTCGATGGGTCGGGGAGCTAACTATGGCTACACCTTC. Translated, it gives CASSYSMGRGANYGYTF.

The rearrangement links TRBV12-5 to TRBJ1-1, with D possibly being TRBD1 (6 bases). Germline assignment: CDR1 LGHNT and CDR2 FRNRAP. The CDR3 has 14 amino acids. V lost 1 base and J 1 base, leaving 7 bases between the germline ends. CDR3 amino acids: CASGLDRANTEAFF. CDR3 coding DNA: TGTGCTAGTGGTTTGGACAGGGCGAACACTGAAGCTTTCTTT.

Only a few counts were recorded for this clonotype. The genes are TRBV7-2 and TRBJ2-3; TRBD2 might be the D (6 bases). CDR1 and CDR2 (germline): SGHTA, FQGNSA. The CDR3 loop spans 13 amino acids. V lost 6 bases, J lost 0 bases, and 7 bases lay in between. The CDR3 DNA sequence: TGTGCCAGCAGGGAGGGCAGCACAGATACGCAGTATTTT. It yields the protein CASREGSTDTQYF.

The CDR3: CAISSGTTYEQYF. In DNA, the CDR3 is TGTGCCATCAGCTCCGGGACCACCTACGAGCAGTACTTC. The chain has TRBV10-3 and TRBJ2-7; D is perhaps TRBD1 or TRBD2 (5 bases each). V lost 6 bases, J lost 2 bases, and 11 bases lay in between. This CDR3 has 13 amino acids. Looked up from germline, CDR1 is ENHRY and CDR2 is SYGVKD.